The 21 T cell receptor beta chains reported below all come from one sample, sequenced in a study of T-cell memory formation after mild COVID-19. Using its own MiXCR run on the 5' RACE reads, TCRdb lists one record per CDR3 protein. The sample includes about 350,000 distinct CDR3 sequences, approximately 15% seen only once; the top ten take about a fifth. Sample: PBMCs or a T cell subset sorted from them (not recorded which). The receptors originated from a man between 18 and 29 years old who had mild COVID-19 (a few samples of this study predate the infection). Cell type and time point are not known.

The V call is TRBV6-2 or TRBV6-3, the J call TRBJ1-2; D possibly corresponds to TRBD1 (5 bases). The V gene lost 6 bases and the J gene lost 8 bases, with 19 bases spanning the gap. Germline V gene sequence: CDR1 MNHEY, CDR2 SVGEGT. CDR3 length: 14 residues. CDR3 in DNA: TGTGCCAGCAGCCCAACGGGGCTCAAACAAGGCTACACCTTC. This gives the protein CASSPTGLKQGYTF.

The J gene is TRBJ1-1, the V gene TRBV20-1, with a weak D call TRBD1 (5 bases). This CDR3 comprises 15 residues. Germline V gene lookup returns CDR1 DFQATT and CDR2 SNEGSKA (reference sequence). DNA of the CDR3: TGCAGCGCCGAGGGTGGGTTTTTAGGACATACTGAAGCTTTCTTT. Translated: CSAEGGFLGHTEAFF.

This chain joins TRBV10-3 and TRBJ2-3; weak D call: TRBD1 (7 bases). CDR1 ENHRY and CDR2 SYGVKD come from the germline V gene. This CDR3 has 16 amino acids. V was shortened by 1 base and J by 2 bases, with 13 bases between the two germline ends. The CDR3 region has the DNA TGTGCCATCAGTGAGTTGGCAGGGGGGACCACAGATACGCAGTATTTT. Amino acids: CAISELAGGTTDTQYF.

This clonotype occurred a few times. The rearrangement joins TRBV19 to TRBJ1-1; D gene uncertain. The CDR3 has 14 residues. The V end was cut by 7 bases, the J end by 4 bases, with 16 bases between. CDR1 LNHDA and CDR2 SQIVND come from the germline V gene (reference sequence). CDR3 sequence (DNA): TGTGCCAGTAATCGTGGTAATAGGGCCACTGAAGCTTTCTTT. Its translation: CASNRGNRATEAFF.

This chain connects TRBV7-8 to TRBJ1-5; a possible D gene is TRBD1 (6 bases). Germline lookup yields CDR1 SGHVS and CDR2 FQNEAQ. This CDR3 has 15 amino acids. V lost 9 bases and J 1 base, leaving 16 bases between the germline ends. The CDR3 protein is CASKQGGGSNQPQHF. CDR3 bases: TGTGCCAGTAAACAGGGAGGGGGGAGCAATCAGCCCCAGCATTTT.

This clonotype was detected a few times. This chain links TRBV18 with TRBJ1-1; D unresolved. V lost 6 bases, J lost 8 bases, and 13 bases lay in between. CDR3 length: 12 residues. Germline loops: CDR1 KGHSH, CDR2 LQKENI. This chain's CDR3 is CASSPGGEEAFF. The CDR3 bases are TGTGCCAGCTCTCCGGGAGGCGAGGAAGCTTTCTTT.

This clonotype was found a few times. The chain joins TRBV15 to TRBJ2-7; 7 bases line up with TRBD1. The ends lost 1 base at V and 0 bases at J; junction bases unmatched: 0. The CDR3 contains 14 residues. The germline CDR1 and CDR2 sequences are LNHNV and YYDKDF (reference sequence). The CDR3 region has the DNA TGTGCCACCAGCAGAGGGGACAGCTCCTACGAGCAGTACGTC. Protein product: CATSRGDSSYEQYV.

The chain recombines TRBV20-1 with TRBJ1-1; no reliable D call. The length of the CDR3 is 12 residues. V was clipped by 4 bases and J by 0 bases, with 6 bases between them. Germline V lookup: CDR1 DFQATT, CDR2 SNEGSKA (reference sequence). The CDR3 sequence is CSATSMNTEAFF. The CDR3, as DNA: TGCAGTGCTACTTCTATGAACACTGAAGCTTTCTTT.

The chain employs TRBV27 and TRBJ2-7; possibly TRBD2 for D (5 bases). V shed 6 bases and J shed 0 bases, with 15 bases lying between them. CDR1 MNHEY and CDR2 SMNVEV come from the germline V gene (reference sequence). The CDR3 has 15 amino acids. As DNA, the CDR3 is TGTGCCAGCAGCACTACCCCTCGGGACTCCTACGAGCAGTACTTC. Translation: CASSTTPRDSYEQYF.

This clonotype was counted a few times. The gene calls are TRBV5-1 and TRBJ2-5; D may match TRBD1 or TRBD2 (6 bases each). The germline V gene encodes CDR1 SGHRS and CDR2 YFSETQ. The ends were cut back, 6 bases at V and 2 bases at J, with 17 bases in the middle. The length of the CDR3 is 15 residues. CDR3 nucleotides: TGCGCCAGCACCCTGATTGGGGGGCCGCAAGAGACCCAGTACTTC. This sequence encodes CASTLIGGPQETQYF.

The chain links TRBV7-3 to TRBJ2-7; D is possibly TRBD1 or TRBD2 (5 bases each). V gave up 3 bases and J gave up 0 bases, with 12 bases separating them. There are 15 residues in the CDR3. Germline V gene lookup returns CDR1 SGHTA and CDR2 FQGTGA. The CDR3, as DNA: TGTGCCAGCAGCTTGGGACCCTCTAGCTCCTACGAGCAGTACTTC. It yields the protein CASSLGPSSSYEQYF.

The chain uses TRBV20-1 and TRBJ2-3; possible D gene TRBD2, 6 bases. Germline CDR1 reads DFQATT; CDR2 reads SNEGSKA (reference sequence). The germline V and J ends were trimmed by 5 bases and 0 bases, with 15 bases remaining between them. The CDR3 contains 15 residues. CDR3 coding DNA: TGCAGTGCTGCCCGGGACTTAACTAGCACAGATACGCAGTATTTT. This encodes CSAARDLTSTDTQYF.

CDR3 nucleotides: TGTGCCAGCAGCGTTCAGGTCCAGGGGACCTACGAGCAGTACTTC. Translating it yields CASSVQVQGTYEQYF. V and J are TRBV7-6 and TRBJ2-7, with D perhaps matching TRBD1 (6 bases). Looked up from germline, CDR1 is SGHVS and CDR2 is FNYEAQ. V dropped 5 bases and J dropped 2 bases, with 16 bases sitting between them. CDR3 length: 15 residues.

The gene calls are TRBV7-9 and TRBJ2-5; D is unresolved. The V end lost 4 bases, the J end lost 3 bases, and 9 bases lay between the germline ends. Germline values: CDR1 SEHNR, CDR2 FQNEAQ (reference sequence). The CDR3 consists of 13 residues. For the CDR3, the DNA is TGTGCCAGCAGCTCTAAATCAGAAGAGACCCAGTACTTC. It codes for CASSSKSEETQYF. The full variable domain, its missing parts supplied by reference TRBV7-9 and TRBJ2-5, is DTGVSQNPRHKITKRGQNVTFRCDPISEHNRLYWYRQTLGQGPEFLTYFQNEAQLEKSRLLSDRFSAERPKGSFSTLEIQRTEQGDSAMYLCASSSKSEETQYFGPGTRLLVL.

In its sample, this clonotype was seen many times. The chain couples TRBV20-1 to TRBJ2-1, with D perhaps TRBD2 (5 bases). Germline V gene sequence: CDR1 DFQATT, CDR2 SNEGSKA (reference sequence). The ends were cut back, 2 bases at V and 1 base at J, with 12 bases in the middle. This CDR3 contains 15 residues. In nucleotides, the CDR3 is TGCAGTGCTAGACTAGCAACGAAGTCCTACAATGAGCAGTTCTTC. It yields the protein CSARLATKSYNEQFF.

This chain joins TRBV7-9 and TRBJ1-3, with TRBD1 matching over 7 bases. This CDR3 contains 14 residues. CDR1 is SEHNR and CDR2 is FQNEAQ in the germline V gene (reference sequence). V gave up 5 bases and J gave up 2 bases; unmatched junction bases: 3. The chain's CDR3 is CASSLGTAGNTIYF. The CDR3 nucleotides are TGTGCCAGCAGCCTCGGGACAGCTGGAAACACCATATATTTT.

A few counts support this clonotype. The V call is TRBV15, the J call TRBJ1-5, with D unresolved. Per germline, CDR1 LNHNV and CDR2 YYDKDF (reference sequence). CDR3 length equals 17 residues. V was trimmed by 6 bases and J by 8 bases, leaving 26 bases between them. CDR3 region: CATRATYVGSPGKPQHF. CDR3 nucleotide sequence: TGTGCCACCAGGGCCACCTACGTAGGGTCCCCGGGCAAGCCCCAGCATTTT.

This clonotype was observed a single time. The genes are TRBV7-9 and TRBJ1-2; TRBD1 might be the D (6 bases). Germline V gives CDR1 SEHNR, CDR2 FQNEAQ (reference sequence). Trimming took off 2 bases at V and 6 bases at J, with 10 bases between the two ends. This CDR3 comprises 13 residues. The CDR3 nucleotides are TGTGCCAGCAGCTTAATGGGGGGCCATGGCTACACCTTC. Its protein is CASSLMGGHGYTF.

The genes are TRBV11-2 and TRBJ2-1; weak D call: TRBD2 (5 bases). Germline V CDR1 and CDR2: SGHAT, FQNNGV. CDR3 size: 17 residues. Trimming cost V 4 bases and J 2 bases, with 18 bases left between them. For the CDR3, the DNA is TGTGCCAGCAGCTCGCCGGCGGGCAGGTCGACCTACAATGAGCAGTTCTTC. This codes for CASSSPAGRSTYNEQFF.

The chain uses TRBV28 and TRBJ1-2; no reliable D call. Germline V gene lookup returns CDR1 MDHEN and CDR2 SYDVKM. V shed 5 bases and J shed 4 bases, with 17 bases lying between them. The CDR3 runs 15 residues. CDR3 loop: CASSSPLGGSYGYTF. The CDR3 nucleotides are TGTGCCAGCAGTAGTCCCCTAGGAGGGAGCTATGGCTACACCTTC.

The chain has TRBV7-2 and TRBJ2-5; 7 nucleotides agree with TRBD2. The V segment lost 1 base and the J segment 1 base; nucleotides outside the gene matches: 3. The CDR3 totals 15 residues. Germline-derived CDR1 and CDR2 are SGHTA and FQGNSA. CDR3 coding DNA: TGTGCCAGCAGCTTAGTGTCTAGCGGCCAAGAGACCCAGTACTTC. This sequence encodes CASSLVSSGQETQYF. The full variable domain, completed using reference TRBV7-2 and TRBJ2-5, is GAGVSQSPSNKVTEKGKDVELRCDPISGHTALYWYRQSLGQGLEFLIYFQGNSAPDKSGLPSDRFSAERTGGSVSTLTIQRTQQEDSAVYLCASSLVSSGQETQYFGPGTRLLVL.